The rows below give T cell receptor beta chains drawn from one sample of a study of chemoradiotherapy in HPV16-positive cancers. The repertoire was sequenced with immunoSEQ multiplex PCR; TCRdb's copy has only in-frame clones and lacks some. The data contain about 12,000 clones, around three quarters of them singletons. Sampling was carried out from a patient who underwent chemoradiotherapy. Every receptor here comes from a human donor with HPV-associated anogenital cancer. CDR3s include the opening cysteine and the closing phenylalanine or tryptophan. D genes are given only for firm matches.

J gene | V gene | D gene | CDR3 protein
TRBJ2-2 | TRBV7-3 | - | CASSSQGGETGELFF
TRBJ2-3 | TRBV7-3 | TRBD2 | CASSSSGGSDTQYF
TRBJ2-7 | TRBV10-3 | - | CATLHPGASSYEQYF
TRBJ2-7 | TRBV28 | - | CASSFLAYSHEQYF
TRBJ1-6 | TRBV6-6 | - | CASLGLGTLHF
TRBJ1-2 | TRBV28 | - | CASSLEQPYGYTF
TRBJ1-4 | TRBV29-1 | - | CSVTASSNEKLFF
TRBJ1-3 | TRBV7-2 | - | CASSLVGPDSGNTIYF
TRBJ1-5 | TRBV7-2 | TRBD1 | CASSPQGHSNQPQHF
TRBJ1-3 | TRBV27 | - | CASRPSPGFTGNTIYF
TRBJ2-2 | TRBV10-3 | TRBD2 | CAISSSGGANTGELFF
TRBJ2-3 | TRBV29-1 | TRBD2 | CSVLGLAGLGTQYF